Detailed here is one T cell receptor beta chain. This sample was taken from a study of T-cell reconstitution after alpha-beta-depleted transplantation in children. Preparation of the TCRbeta library used unique molecular identifiers. TCRdb reprocessed the PCR reads via MiXCR and lists one record per CDR3 protein. This table holds a few hundred thousand distinct CDR3 sequences, over 25% found once. J lost 5 bases, V lost 4 bases, and 7 bases had no gene match. This CDR3 comprises 17 residues. Germline lookup yields CDR1 SGHDT and CDR2 YYEEEE. The sequencing here drew on PBMCs, taken before TCRalphabeta/CD19-depleted stem cell transplant. The sequence was obtained from a boy under three years old with Wiskott-Aldrich syndrome, due to receive a stem cell transplant. The chain has TRBV5-6 and TRBJ2-2; 14 bases are a match to TRBD2. The CDR3 DNA reads as TGTGCCAGCAGCAGGGGACTAGCGGGAGTGTGGACCGGGGAGCTGTTTTTT. It encodes CASSRGLAGVWTGELFF.